The 21 T cell receptor beta chains below were found in one sample sequenced in a study of OX40 agonist ivuxolimab in advanced cancers. Assay used: immunoSEQ multiplex PCR; TCRdb lists only in-frame clones, some missing. The data show tens of thousands of clones, about 80% seen once. Specimen: CD4+ or CD8+ T cells sorted from blood, collected in a trial of the OX40 agonist ivuxolimab. These receptors all stem from an adult with an advanced solid tumor such as melanoma, head and neck, liver or kidney cancer.

The chain has TRBV7-9 and TRBJ2-5; the match to TRBD1 covers 8 bases. The ends lost 5 bases at V and 0 bases at J; junction bases unmatched: 5. Germline CDR1 SEHNR, CDR2 FQNEAQ (reference sequence). The length of the CDR3 is 15 residues. The CDR3: CASSPGQDNQETQYF. The DNA for the CDR3 is TGTGCCAGCAGCCCGGGACAGGACAACCAAGAGACCCAGTACTTC. Using reference TRBV7-9 and TRBJ2-5 for the parts outside the CDR3, the full variable domain is DTGVSQNPRHKITKRGQNVTFRCDPISEHNRLYWYRQTLGQGPEFLTYFQNEAQLEKSRLLSDRFSAERPKGSFSTLEIQRTEQGDSAMYLCASSPGQDNQETQYFGPGTRLLVL.

The chain employs TRBV30 and TRBJ1-4; TRBD1 matches 8 bases. Germline V CDR1 and CDR2: GTSNPN, SVGIG (reference sequence). This CDR3 region has 14 residues. V trimming: 2 bases; J trimming: 7 bases; junction bases outside the gene matches: 6. The CDR3 loop reads CAWSLGRGPEKLFF. The CDR3, as DNA: TGTGCCTGGAGTTTGGGCAGGGGGCCTGAAAAACTGTTTTTT.

The chain has TRBV4-2 and TRBJ2-1; perhaps TRBD1 as D (6 bases). The V end lost 0 bases, the J end lost 0 bases, and 9 bases lay between the germline ends. This CDR3 has 16 amino acids. Germline V gene sequence: CDR1 LGHNA, CDR2 YNFKEQ. The CDR3 loop is CASSQEWGLSYNEQFF. CDR3 sequence (DNA): TGTGCCAGCAGCCAAGAGTGGGGGCTCTCCTACAATGAGCAGTTCTTC.

The chain is built from TRBV19 and TRBJ2-4; D remains unclear. V was pared by 8 bases and J by 0 bases, with 17 bases between. The CDR3 is 16 residues long. Germline loops: CDR1 LNHDA, CDR2 SQIVND (reference sequence). The CDR3 nucleotides read TGTGCCAGTTCCGACACGACAACCCTAGCCAAAAACATTCAGTACTTC. Protein sequence: CASSDTTTLAKNIQYF.

This clone was picked up one time. The rearrangement links TRBV7-9 to TRBJ1-2, with a tentative D call TRBD1 (6 bases). Germline CDR1 and CDR2: SEHNR and FQNEAQ (reference sequence). The ends were cut back, 5 bases at V and 0 bases at J, with 16 bases in the middle. CDR3 length equals 16 residues. CDR3 nucleotides: TGTGCCAGCAGCCTGAACGGGGGCGGAGCTAACTATGGCTACACCTTC. Translating gives CASSLNGGGANYGYTF.

The chain couples TRBV6-6 to TRBJ1-5, with D maybe TRBD1 (6 bases). Germline assignment: CDR1 MNHNY and CDR2 SVGAGI (reference sequence). The CDR3 length is 13 residues. V lost 9 bases and J 3 bases, leaving 12 bases between the germline ends. CDR3 sequence (DNA): TGTGCCAGTACCCCAGGGGCCAATCAGCCCCAGCATTTT. This translates into CASTPGANQPQHF.

This chain joins TRBV7-9 and TRBJ2-6; possible D gene TRBD1, 5 bases. Germline V gene data show CDR1 as SEHNR and CDR2 as FQNEAQ (reference sequence). This CDR3 is built from 15 residues. Between the trimmed V and J ends, which lost 5 bases and 2 bases, there was a span of 10 bases. The CDR3 DNA sequence: TGTGCCAGCAGCCCCAGGGCGGCTGGGGCCAACGTCCTGACTTTC. Protein: CASSPRAAGANVLTF.

This clone is labeled medium-sized. The rearrangement joins TRBV7-9 to TRBJ2-3; TRBD2 agrees at 9 bases. From germline, CDR1 is SEHNR and CDR2 FQNEAQ (reference sequence). Losses at the gene ends were 4 bases for V and 0 bases for J; bases not matched to a gene: 5. The CDR3 runs to 16 residues. The CDR3 coding sequence is TGTGCCAGCAGCTCCCGTGCGGGGGGGAGCACAGATACGCAGTATTTT. Its protein product is CASSSRAGGSTDTQYF.

V and J are TRBV11-2 and TRBJ1-1; TRBD1 aligns across 8 bases. The CDR3 spans 15 residues. J lost 5 bases, V lost 3 bases, and 8 bases had no gene match. Looked up from germline, CDR1 is SGHAT and CDR2 is FQNNGV. The CDR3 bases are TGTGCCAGCAGCTTCAGGACAGGGTTAGGAACTGAAGCTTTCTTT. It is translated as CASSFRTGLGTEAFF.

CDR3 sequence: CASSLGQGRYNEQFF. The CDR3 nucleotides are TGTGCCAGCAGTCTCGGACAGGGGCGCTACAATGAGCAGTTCTTC. The J gene is TRBJ2-1, the V gene TRBV27, with 9 bases that match TRBD1. The CDR3 consists of 15 residues. After removal of 5 bases from V and 3 bases from J, the junction contained 5 bases not matched to a gene. Germline V gene data show CDR1 as MNHEY and CDR2 as SMNVEV (reference sequence).

This clone appeared once. This chain connects TRBV7-6 to TRBJ2-2; D remains unclear. The V and J ends lost 4 bases and 0 bases respectively, with 6 bases between them. Germline loops: CDR1 SGHVS, CDR2 FNYEAQ. The CDR3 loop spans 14 amino acids. The CDR3, as DNA: TGTGCCAGCAGCTGGGAAGCGAACACCGGGGAGCTGTTTTTT. This translates into CASSWEANTGELFF.

The chain couples TRBV21-1 to TRBJ2-3; the table's TRBD2 call for D was not verified on the DNA. TRBV21-1 is designated a pseudogene. CDR3 size: 15 residues. The CDR3 sequence is CASSNRLEGTDTQYF. CDR3 nucleotides: TGTGCCAGCAGCAACAGACTAGAGGGCACAGATACGCAGTATTTT.

J is TRBJ2-1 and V is TRBV27; a possible D gene is TRBD2 (5 bases). This CDR3 region has 13 residues. Trimming removed 9 bases from V and 1 base from J, with 10 bases in between. Per the germline V gene, CDR1 is MNHEY and CDR2 is SMNVEV (reference sequence). CDR3 amino acids: CASISGSYNEQFF. The CDR3 nucleotides read TGTGCCAGTATATCGGGGTCCTACAATGAGCAGTTCTTC.

The rearrangement links TRBV5-1 to TRBJ2-7; weak D call: TRBD1 (6 bases). The germline V gene encodes CDR1 SGHRS and CDR2 YFSETQ. This CDR3 comprises 14 residues. Trimming pared 5 bases from V and 5 bases from J, leaving 17 bases between. The CDR3, as DNA: TGCGCCAGCAGTCACAAGGGGGAGAATGACGAGCAGTACTTC. Its protein is CASSHKGENDEQYF. The full variable domain, in which reference TRBV5-1 and TRBJ2-7 provide the parts outside the CDR3, is KAGVTQTPRYLIKTRGQQVTLSCSPISGHRSVSWYQQTPGQGLQFLFEYFSETQRNKGNFPGRFSGRQFSNSRSEMNVSTLELGDSALYLCASSHKGENDEQYFGPGTRLTVT.

This clone appeared once. J is TRBJ2-5 and V is TRBV19; TRBD2 agrees at 10 bases. The V segment lost 2 bases and the J segment 4 bases; nucleotides outside the gene matches: 7. Germline CDR1 is LNHDA and CDR2 is SQIVND (reference sequence). The CDR3 extends over 16 amino acids. The CDR3 region is CASSISGSGGVETQYF. CDR3 nucleotide sequence: TGTGCCAGTAGTATATCGGGGAGCGGGGGGGTAGAGACCCAGTACTTC. Full variable domain (rest looked up from reference TRBV19 and TRBJ2-5): DGGITQSPKYLFRKEGQNVTLSCEQNLNHDAMYWYRQDPGQGLRLIYYSQIVNDFQKGDIAEGYSVSREKKESFPLTVTSAQKNPTAFYLCASSISGSGGVETQYFGPGTRLLVL.

The genes are TRBV13 and TRBJ1-1; maybe TRBD1 (6 bases). The V gene lost 8 bases and the J gene lost 0 bases, with 13 bases spanning the gap. The CDR3 extends over 14 amino acids. Germline CDR1 PRHDT, CDR2 FYEKMQ (reference sequence). CDR3 sequence reads: CASQGGGLNTEAFF. The CDR3 nucleotides are TGTGCCAGCCAAGGGGGGGGGCTGAACACTGAAGCTTTCTTT.

The V and J genes are TRBV5-1 and TRBJ2-7; 9 bases map to TRBD1. The CDR3 sequence is 14 residues long. Trimming cost V 2 bases and J 4 bases; bases outside gene matches: 4. Per the germline V gene, CDR1 is SGHRS and CDR2 is YFSETQ. The CDR3 DNA reads as TGCGCCAGCAGCTTCGGACAGGGGTGGTACGAGCAGTACTTC. Its protein is CASSFGQGWYEQYF.

The V gene is TRBV2, the J gene TRBJ2-1; TRBD1 agrees at 7 bases. Germline lookup yields CDR1 SNHLY and CDR2 FYNNEI. The CDR3 is 15 amino acids. Unmatched junction bases numbered 6, after V lost 5 bases and J lost 2 bases. CDR3 sequence (DNA): TGTGCCAGCAGTTATAAGGGGACAGCCTACAATGAGCAGTTCTTC. Its translation: CASSYKGTAYNEQFF.

With respect to this clone: Here the CDR3 omits its conserved ending phenylalanine or tryptophan, so a read error is the likely source. The DNA is omitted, as the CDR3 cannot be located on it reliably, and the CDR3 follows TCRdb's listing. The chain recombines TRBV2 with TRBJ2-7. Germline lookup yields CDR1 SNHLY and CDR2 FYNNEI. The CDR3 numbers 10 amino acids, ends counted. This CDR3 is CASSVGHIRM.

This clone is medium-sized within its sample. The same CDR3 can be traced to other DNA sequences in this sample. The CDR3 region is CASSIGGRGTEAFF. CDR3 bases: TGTGCCAGTAGTATAGGGGGGCGAGGGACTGAAGCTTTCTTT. This chain connects TRBV19 to TRBJ1-1, with a tentative D call TRBD1 (6 bases). Trimming pared 1 base from V and 5 bases from J, leaving 11 bases between. The germline V gene has CDR1 LNHDA and CDR2 SQIVND (reference sequence). The CDR3 sequence is 14 residues long.

V usage is TRBV15 and J usage is TRBJ2-3; D is ambiguous. The CDR3 loop spans 14 amino acids. The V end was cut by 5 bases, the J end by 1 base, with 10 bases between. CDR1 is LNHNV, CDR2 YYDKDF, per germline (reference sequence). Written as DNA, the CDR3 is TGTGCCACCAGCCTGGGTCAGCGCACAGATACGCAGTATTTT. This gives the protein CATSLGQRTDTQYF. Filled out from reference TRBV15 and TRBJ2-3, the complete variable domain reads DAMVIQNPRYQVTQFGKPVTLSCSQTLNHNVMYWYQQKSSQAPKLLFHYYDKDFNNEADTPDNFQSRRPNTSFCFLDIRSPGLGDTAMYLCATSLGQRTDTQYFGPGTRLTVL.